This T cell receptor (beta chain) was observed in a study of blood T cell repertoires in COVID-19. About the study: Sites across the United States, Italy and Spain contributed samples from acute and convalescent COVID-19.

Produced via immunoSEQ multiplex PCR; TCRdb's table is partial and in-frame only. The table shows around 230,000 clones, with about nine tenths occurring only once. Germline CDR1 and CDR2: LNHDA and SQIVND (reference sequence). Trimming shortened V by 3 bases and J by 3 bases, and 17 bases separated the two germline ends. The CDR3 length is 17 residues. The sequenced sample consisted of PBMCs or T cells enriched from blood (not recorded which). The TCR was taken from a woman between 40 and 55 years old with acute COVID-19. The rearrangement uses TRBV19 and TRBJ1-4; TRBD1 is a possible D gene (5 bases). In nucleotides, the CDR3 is TGTGCCAGTAGTATTGATCGGGGGTCTTGGTCTAATGAAAAACTGTTTTTT. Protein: CASSIDRGSWSNEKLFF.